The sequence of this TCR beta chain was determined in a study of technical replicates of blood from several donors. Generated by immunoSEQ multiplex PCR, the TCRdb table keeps only in-frame clones and is missing some. The table includes more than 65,000 clones, more than 85% detected once. Trimming stripped 2 bases from V and 0 bases from J, with 6 bases between. CDR1 SGHRS and CDR2 YFSETQ come from the germline V gene. The CDR3 runs 14 residues. This clonotype was sampled from a human donor in good health. The rearrangement links TRBV5-1 to TRBJ1-3; D is unresolved. The source material was T cells isolated from PBMCs. CDR3 sequence reads: CASSLQSSGNTIYF. The CDR3 bases are TGCGCCAGCAGCTTACAGAGCTCTGGAAACACCATATATTTT.